The rows below give T cell receptor beta chains drawn from one sample of a study of sequential checkpoint blockade in melanoma. Clones were sequenced by immunoSEQ multiplex PCR, and TCRdb holds only the in-frame ones, with some missing. Counted here are around 7,500 clones, 50% to 75% occurring once; the ten biggest clones make up about 8.4%. Specimen: CD8+ T cells sorted from blood (inferred from file names), collected from a patient given nivolumab and ipilimumab in sequence. These receptors all come from a human donor with melanoma. CDR3s leave out the opening cysteine and the closing phenylalanine or tryptophan. The order of the fields is CDR3 protein, J gene, V gene.

CDR3aa: ASSGRDRDEQY
j_gene: TRBJ2-7
v_gene: TRBV25-1

CDR3aa: SVELQGGNYEQY
j_gene: TRBJ2-7
v_gene: TRBV29-1

CDR3aa: ASSWGLETYNEQF
j_gene: TRBJ2-1
v_gene: TRBV6-5

CDR3aa: SVEDLRESYGYT
j_gene: TRBJ1-2
v_gene: TRBV29-1

CDR3aa: ASSLDPGEGEQY
j_gene: TRBJ2-7
v_gene: TRBV7-8

CDR3aa: ASSWGLAKSEQY
j_gene: TRBJ2-7
v_gene: TRBV27

CDR3aa: ASSHPGRQPQH
j_gene: TRBJ1-5
v_gene: TRBV4-1

CDR3aa: SVATGGNYEQY
j_gene: TRBJ2-7
v_gene: TRBV29-1

CDR3aa: ASSGAGAMRVAGNTIY
j_gene: TRBJ1-3
v_gene: TRBV2

CDR3aa: ASSLRYRYAYEQY
j_gene: TRBJ2-7
v_gene: TRBV21-1

CDR3aa: ASSPEALVYEQF
j_gene: TRBJ2-1
v_gene: TRBV4-2

CDR3aa: ASSQQDRASNQPQH
j_gene: TRBJ1-5
v_gene: TRBV4-2

CDR3aa: ASSMSSGGTDTQY
j_gene: TRBJ2-3
v_gene: TRBV19

CDR3aa: ASRPLGEAYEQY
j_gene: TRBJ2-7
v_gene: TRBV6-5

CDR3aa: ASSIGGGSYEQY
j_gene: TRBJ2-7
v_gene: TRBV6-5

CDR3aa: ASSLGPGAGTEAF
j_gene: TRBJ1-1
v_gene: TRBV11-2

CDR3aa: ASSVGDNEQF
j_gene: TRBJ2-1
v_gene: TRBV9

CDR3aa: ASREGVWPYEQY
j_gene: TRBJ2-7
v_gene: TRBV6-5

CDR3aa: ASSYAGTAVVGYT
j_gene: TRBJ1-2
v_gene: TRBV6-4

CDR3aa: ASSAQLNYGYT
j_gene: TRBJ1-2
v_gene: TRBV5-6

CDR3aa: AWKFSIKLNTEAF
j_gene: TRBJ1-1
v_gene: TRBV30

CDR3aa: ASSEVGVGQPQH
j_gene: TRBJ1-5
v_gene: TRBV6-1

CDR3aa: AREERAHEQY
j_gene: TRBJ2-7
v_gene: TRBV5-1

CDR3aa: ASSPQTGLSSYEQY
j_gene: TRBJ2-7
v_gene: TRBV27

CDR3aa: ASSTRKDSRSYEQY
j_gene: TRBJ2-7
v_gene: TRBV19